The rows below give T cell receptor beta chains drawn from one sample of a study of blood T cells in healthy people across ages. TCRdb analysed the 5' RACE reads with MiXCR anew, one entry per CDR3 protein. In the table there are 1,300,000 or so distinct CDR3 sequences, approximately 63% of which are singletons. Sequences were obtained from blood. The origin of the receptors is a man aged 18 to 29 in good health. Each CDR3 is given with its conserved first and last residue. Fields, in order: clone size, J gene, D gene, V gene, CDR3 protein, CDR3 DNA. The D gene is left open where the match is weak. Expanded clones get a size class; other rows say once, few or many, or leave the size out.

size: NA
J: TRBJ2-1
D: NA
V: TRBV7-9
CDR3: CASSQTINEQFF
DNA: TGTGCCAGCAGCCAGACCATAAATGAGCAGTTCTTC

size: once
J: TRBJ1-4
D: NA
V: TRBV15
CDR3: CATSRDLSEKLFF
DNA: TGTGCCACCAGCAGAGATCTAAGTGAAAAACTGTTTTTT

size: NA
J: TRBJ2-1
D: NA
V: TRBV6-2/TRBV6-3
CDR3: CASSTEVEQFF
DNA: TGTGCCAGCAGTACAGAGGTTGAGCAGTTCTTC

size: NA
J: TRBJ1-2
D: TRBD1
V: TRBV9
CDR3: CAGRDPGGAVYGYTF
DNA: TGTGCCGGCAGAGACCCAGGGGGCGCGGTCTATGGCTACACCTTC

size: NA
J: TRBJ1-1
D: NA
V: TRBV6-5
CDR3: CATIGGGTEAFF
DNA: TGTGCCACCATCGGGGGGGGGACTGAAGCTTTCTTT

size: NA
J: TRBJ2-1
D: NA
V: TRBV3-1
CDR3: CASSQDTVNEQFF
DNA: TGTGCCAGCAGCCAAGATACTGTCAATGAGCAGTTCTTC

size: NA
J: TRBJ2-3
D: TRBD2
V: TRBV27
CDR3: CASSSGGAGTDTQYF
DNA: TGTGCCAGCAGTTCCGGGGGGGCTGGCACAGATACGCAGTATTTT

size: NA
J: TRBJ1-5
D: NA
V: TRBV7-2
CDR3: CASSLVSGNNQPQHF
DNA: TGTGCCAGCAGCTTAGTGTCCGGGAACAATCAGCCCCAGCATTTT

size: NA
J: TRBJ2-7
D: TRBD2
V: TRBV27
CDR3: CASSPLAATYEQYF
DNA: TGTGCCAGCAGTCCACTAGCGGCGACCTACGAGCAGTACTTC

size: NA
J: TRBJ2-2
D: NA
V: TRBV20-1
CDR3: CSARSGAANTGELFF
DNA: TGCAGTGCTAGGTCGGGGGCCGCGAACACCGGGGAGCTGTTTTTT

size: NA
J: TRBJ2-2
D: TRBD1
V: TRBV14
CDR3: CASSQPGQGTTGELFF
DNA: TGTGCCAGCAGCCAGCCGGGACAGGGAACCACCGGGGAGCTGTTTTTT

size: NA
J: TRBJ1-1
D: NA
V: TRBV4-1
CDR3: CASSQSPSGVVNTEAFF
DNA: TGCGCCAGCAGCCAAAGTCCCTCCGGGGTCGTGAACACTGAAGCTTTCTTT

size: few
J: TRBJ2-1
D: NA
V: TRBV7-9
CDR3: CASSANYNEQFF
DNA: TGTGCCAGCAGCGCCAATTACAATGAGCAGTTCTTC

size: few
J: TRBJ1-6
D: TRBD1
V: TRBV4-2
CDR3: CASSQVAFNRDRGGSPLHF
DNA: TGTGCCAGCAGCCAAGTGGCCTTTAACCGGGACAGGGGTGGTTCACCCCTCCACTTT